Presented here are 3 T cell receptor beta chains from one specimen sequenced in a study of blood T cell repertoires in COVID-19 (dated by TCRdb to between 2020 and 2021). The library was produced with the immunoSEQ multiplex PCR assay. The source is immuneACCESS, and TCRdb retained only in-frame sequences with V and J called. Part of the clones is not carried over; for the studies checked, unresolved V genes explain less than half of this, and the remainder is unexplained. Recorded for this sample are roughly 100,000 clones; about 86% of them occurred a single time. The ten largest clones add up to roughly 20% of the sample. Sequenced input: peripheral blood. These receptors were obtained from a woman aged 80 or over with acute or convalescent COVID-19.

CDR3 region: CASSLEDRATQPQHF. CDR3 sequence (DNA): TGTGCCAGCAGCTTAGAAGACAGGGCGACTCAGCCCCAGCATTTT. This rearrangement joins TRBV7-8 to TRBJ1-5; 7 nucleotides match TRBD1. J lost 6 bases, V lost 1 base, and 6 bases had no gene match. The CDR3 spans 15 residues. Looked up from germline, CDR1 is SGHVS and CDR2 is FQNEAQ.

The chain couples TRBV3-1 (or the pseudogene TRBV3-2) to TRBJ2-7; D is unclear. Germline CDR1 is LGHDT and CDR2 is YNNKEL (reference sequence). The CDR3 is 12 amino acids. Trimming pared 2 bases from V and 4 bases from J, leaving 6 bases between. The chain's CDR3 is CASSQNRYEQYF. The CDR3 bases are TGTGCCAGCAGCCAAAACAGATACGAGCAGTACTTC.

This clone was detected once. The chain couples TRBV25-1 to TRBJ2-7; 8 nucleotides line up with TRBD1. Trimming removed 3 bases from V and 6 bases from J; junction bases left unmatched: 7. Germline-derived CDR1 and CDR2 are MGHDK and SYGVNS. This CDR3 is 14 amino acids long. The CDR3 DNA sequence: TGTGCCAGCAGTGACCGGATGACAGGGGTCGAGCAGTACTTC. Amino acid sequence: CASSDRMTGVEQYF.